This T cell receptor (beta chain) was sequenced in a study of T cell responses to AZD1222 COVID-19 vaccine. Study-level background: Investigators merged groups given second doses at roughly 4 or roughly 12 weeks. General study findings and limits: Among the donors, most were white British and more were female, and clonal diversity was possibly underestimated. Repertoire sampling occurred only after the peak T cell response.

For this clone: The antigen is not known.

The CDR3 sequence is 15 residues long. CDR1 and CDR2 from the germline V gene are LGHNA and YSLEER. V was cut by 0 bases and J by 8 bases, with 16 bases left in between. Produced via immunoSEQ multiplex PCR; TCRdb's table is partial and in-frame only. The data show 110,000 to 150,000 clones, roughly 92% seen once. Sequencing used peripheral blood, obtained on day 0 of AZD1222 vaccination. J is TRBJ1-2 and V is TRBV4-3; a possible D gene is TRBD1 (5 bases). The source is an adult in good health. This CDR3 reads CASSQEVSGVEGYTF. The CDR3, as DNA: TGCGCCAGCAGCCAAGAGGTATCGGGGGTGGAAGGCTACACCTTC.